This TCR beta chain was sequenced in a study of control samples from healthy donors and cancer patients (dated by TCRdb to about 2020). The CDR3 runs 16 amino acids, cysteine and phenylalanine included. Only the CDR3 part of the read is kept: 48 bases, read in frame from the first base. From a lookup of the germline V gene, CDR1 and CDR2 are SQVTM and ANQGSEA. The germline V and J ends show losses of 3 bases and 4 bases respectively, and no gene match explains 12 bases of the junction. Library prep was done by the immunoSEQ multiplex PCR assay. Sourced from immuneACCESS, this table was stored by TCRdb with only in-frame sequences that have V and J called. A share of the clones is absent; for the studies checked, an unresolved V gene accounts for under half, and the remainder has no known explanation. The sample table contains more than 70,000 clones; only one count was recorded for approximately 90% of them. Together, the top ten hold roughly 0.9% of the sample.

In the case of this clone: What this receptor recognizes is not known. Base qualities are not provided; no much larger clone lies one nucleotide away.

The source material was blood. The sequence derives from a woman aged 25 to 45 in good health. Recombination connected TRBV29-1 to TRBJ2-1; TRBD2 aligns with 7 central bases. The nucleotides are TGCAGCGTTGAGTCCTCAGGGCCGGGAGGTTACAATGAGCAGTTCTTC. This codes for CSVESSGPGGYNEQFF.